This entry features one T cell receptor beta chain sequence. Its antigen is unknown. The sample comes from a study of cytomegalovirus exposure and HLA in healthy donors. The study's findings and limits: A few chains tied to CMV proved CMV antigen-specific in vitro. The study designated 150 or so TCR beta chains cytomegalovirus-associated.

This CDR3 comprises 14 residues. Germline V lookup: CDR1 SGDLS, CDR2 YYNGEE. Trimming left V 4 bases short and J 3 bases short, with 13 bases between. Assay: immunoSEQ multiplex PCR; the TCRdb copy retains only in-frame clones and omits some. The sample carries 100,000 to 150,000 clones, around nine tenths recorded once. V is TRBV9 and J is TRBJ1-1; a weak D match, TRBD1 (5 bases). Sequenced input: PBMCs. This TCR derives from a man aged 30 to 45 in good health and CMV-seronegative. Written as DNA, the CDR3 is TGTGCCAGCAGCCCCCGGCGGGGGTACACTGAAGCTTTCTTT. This codes for CASSPRRGYTEAFF.